This T cell receptor beta chain was sequenced in a study of blood T cell repertoires in COVID-19 (dated by TCRdb to the early 2020s). In the study overall: Samples covering the acute and convalescent phases of COVID-19 were provided by collaborators in the United States, Italy and Spain. The material from the prospective study consisted of cDNA or gDNA derived from T cells, B-cell-depleted T cells, or PBMCs. The dataset comprised deeply sampled blood TCRbeta repertoires from subjects exposed to, actively infected with, or recovered from COVID-19. The repertoires were made available in a free public database intended to serve as a resource for research on the immune response to SARS-CoV-2. The samples were drawn from the first 160 participants of the ongoing ImmuneRACE study and from about 1,200 subjects provided by 6 global collaborators. Nearly every sample came with metadata listing a de-identified subject ID, COVID-19 status, age in years and sex. Where available, HLA class I and class II types were obtained from metadata supplied by the sample provider rather than from assay-based typing.

The immunoSEQ Assay, a bias-controlled multiplex PCR, was used to amplify TCRbeta CDR3 regions from genomic DNA. The authors' analysis ran thus. The number of nucleated cells in each sample was estimated from the amplification of reference gene primers within the assay. Sequence reads were collapsed and filtered to measure the absolute abundance of every unique TCRbeta CDR3 rearrangement. Productive Simpson clonality was computed per sample as the square root of Simpson's diversity index over productive rearrangements. Held by TCRdb, this immuneACCESS table contains in-frame sequences only and omits some clones. Under half of the omission traces to an unresolved V gene where checked; the cause of the rest is unknown. V and J calls and clone size are those listed in that table; D and trimming were worked out from the DNA. The sample yields about 380,000 clones; about 90% were counted once. Clones ranked in the top ten supply 1.3% of the sample.

Remarks on this clone: It lacks a known antigen. No much larger clonotype is one base removed from it; base qualities were not supplied.

Broader findings and caveats from the paper: The quantity of clinical and demographic metadata differed by source and by participant and was supplied without curation.

Participants in the prospective study were enrolled through a virtual design, were aged roughly 18 to 100 years, and lived in about two dozen United States geographic areas. Cohort assignment in the prospective study relied on participant-reported clinical history from a screening survey and a study questionnaire. ImmuneRACE Cohort 3 recovered participants were defined by two consecutive negative NP/OP PCR tests, healthcare professional clearance, or symptom resolution. Mobile phlebotomists in the prospective study collected whole blood, serum and a nasopharyngeal or oropharyngeal swab from every participant. Over a roughly two-month period, participants in the prospective study had the option of providing additional blood draws and questionnaires. Blood samples from the prospective study were shipped frozen or at room temperature prior to DNA extraction. The germline ends are 5 bases apart after V is trimmed by 5 bases and J by 0 bases. Spanning cysteine to phenylalanine, the CDR3 consists of 14 amino acids. The DNA shown is the 42-base CDR3, in frame from base 1. Taken from the germline V gene, the CDR1 and CDR2 loops are SGHTA and FQGNSA.

Sample: PBMCs or T cells enriched from blood (not recorded which). The chain was built from TRBV7-2 and TRBJ2-6; the D gene is perhaps TRBD2, from 5 matching bases. This receptor was identified in a young man who had recovered from COVID-19. The CDR3 has the sequence CASSRDSGANVLTF. In nucleotides, the sequence is TGTGCCAGCAGCCGGGACTCTGGGGCCAACGTCCTGACTTTC.